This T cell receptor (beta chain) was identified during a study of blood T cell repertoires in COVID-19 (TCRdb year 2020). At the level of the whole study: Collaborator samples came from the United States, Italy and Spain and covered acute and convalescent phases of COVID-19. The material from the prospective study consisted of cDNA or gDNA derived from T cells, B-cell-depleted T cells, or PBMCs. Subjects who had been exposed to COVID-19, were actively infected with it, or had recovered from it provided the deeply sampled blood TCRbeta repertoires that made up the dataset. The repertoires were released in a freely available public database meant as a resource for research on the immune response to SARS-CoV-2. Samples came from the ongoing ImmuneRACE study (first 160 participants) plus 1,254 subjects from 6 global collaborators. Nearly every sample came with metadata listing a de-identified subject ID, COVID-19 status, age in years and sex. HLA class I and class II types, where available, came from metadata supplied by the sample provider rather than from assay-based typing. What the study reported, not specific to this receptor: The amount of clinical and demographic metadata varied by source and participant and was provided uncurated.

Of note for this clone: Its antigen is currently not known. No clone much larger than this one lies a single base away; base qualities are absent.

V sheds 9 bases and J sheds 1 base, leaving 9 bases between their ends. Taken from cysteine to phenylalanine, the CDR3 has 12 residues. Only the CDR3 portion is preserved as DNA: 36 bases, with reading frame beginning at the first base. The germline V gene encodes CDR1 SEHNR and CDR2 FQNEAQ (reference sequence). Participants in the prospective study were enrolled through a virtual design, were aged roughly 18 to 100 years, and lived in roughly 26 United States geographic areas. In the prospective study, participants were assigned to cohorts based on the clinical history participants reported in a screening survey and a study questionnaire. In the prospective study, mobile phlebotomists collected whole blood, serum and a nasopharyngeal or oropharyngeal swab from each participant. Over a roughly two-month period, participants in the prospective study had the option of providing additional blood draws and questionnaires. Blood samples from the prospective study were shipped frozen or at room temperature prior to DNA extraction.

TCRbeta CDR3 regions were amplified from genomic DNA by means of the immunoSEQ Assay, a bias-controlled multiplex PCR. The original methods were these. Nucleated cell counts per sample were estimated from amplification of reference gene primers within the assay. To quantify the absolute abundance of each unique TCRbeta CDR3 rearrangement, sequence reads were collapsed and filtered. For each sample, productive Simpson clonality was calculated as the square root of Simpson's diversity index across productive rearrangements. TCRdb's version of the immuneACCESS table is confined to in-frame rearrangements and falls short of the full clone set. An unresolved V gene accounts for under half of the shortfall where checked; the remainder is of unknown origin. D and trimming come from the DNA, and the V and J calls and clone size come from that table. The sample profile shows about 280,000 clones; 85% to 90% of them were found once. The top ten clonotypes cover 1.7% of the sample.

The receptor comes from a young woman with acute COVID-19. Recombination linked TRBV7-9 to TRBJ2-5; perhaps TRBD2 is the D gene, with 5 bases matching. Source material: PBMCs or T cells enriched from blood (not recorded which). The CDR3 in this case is CASKLGQETQYF. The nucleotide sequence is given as TGTGCCAGTAAACTAGGCCAAGAGACCCAGTACTTC. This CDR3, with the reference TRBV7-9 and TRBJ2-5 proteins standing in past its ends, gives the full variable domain DTGVSQNPRHKITKRGQNVTFRCDPISEHNRLYWYRQTLGQGPEFLTYFQNEAQLEKSRLLSDRFSAERPKGSFSTLEIQRTEQGDSAMYLCASKLGQETQYFGPGTRLLVL.